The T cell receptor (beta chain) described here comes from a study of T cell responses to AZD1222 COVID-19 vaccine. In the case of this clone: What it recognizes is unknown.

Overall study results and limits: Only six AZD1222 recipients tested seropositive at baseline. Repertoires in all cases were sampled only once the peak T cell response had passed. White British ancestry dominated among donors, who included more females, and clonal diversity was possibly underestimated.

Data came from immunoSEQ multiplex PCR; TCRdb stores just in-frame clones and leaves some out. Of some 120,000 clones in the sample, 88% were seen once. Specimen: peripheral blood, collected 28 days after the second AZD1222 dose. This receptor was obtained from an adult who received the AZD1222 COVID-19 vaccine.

This CDR3 is CASMRTGNQETQYF. CDR3 DNA sequence: TGTGCCAGCATGAGGACAGGGAATCAAGAGACCCAGTACTTC. The gene calls are TRBV6-5 and TRBJ2-5, with 8 bases fitting TRBD1. CDR1 is MNHEY and CDR2 is SVGAGI in the germline V gene. The V segment lost 7 bases and the J segment 2 bases; nucleotides outside the gene matches: 6. The CDR3 totals 14 residues.